One sample yielded the 23 T cell receptor beta chains listed below, sequenced in a study of shared clonotypes between healthy human individuals. Sequenced by immunoSEQ multiplex PCR; TCRdb stores in-frame clones only, minus some. Of about 510,000 clones detected, about three quarters appear once; the ten largest clones hold approximately 12%. The specimen was PBMCs. The receptors derive from a woman aged 40-49 years in good health. Some clones in this sample may be carry-over from other donors' samples.

The J gene is TRBJ2-3, the V gene TRBV5-1; 7 bases map to TRBD2. This CDR3 contains 15 residues. Germline assignment: CDR1 SGHRS and CDR2 YFSETQ. The V segment lost 0 bases and the J segment 4 bases; nucleotides outside the gene matches: 5. The CDR3 region has the DNA TGCGCCAGCAGCTTGGAGGCGCGGGAGTCAGATACGCAGTATTTT. It translates to CASSLEARESDTQYF.

This sequence joins TRBV5-8 and TRBJ2-5, with D unclear. The CDR3 covers 13 residues. CDR1 SGHTS and CDR2 YDEGEE come from the germline V gene. V lost 4 bases and J 6 bases, leaving 13 bases between the germline ends. Here the CDR3 reads CASSAGPGQTQYF. The CDR3 nucleotides read TGTGCCAGCAGCGCTGGTCCCGGGCAGACCCAGTACTTC.

Comment on this clone: Other nucleotide sequences from this sample produce the same CDR3. V is TRBV5-4 and J is TRBJ2-7; D unclear. This CDR3 region has 11 residues. The germline V and J ends were trimmed by 3 bases and 4 bases, with 5 bases remaining between them. Germline CDR1 is SGHNT and CDR2 is YYREEE (reference sequence). The DNA for the CDR3 is TGTGCCAGCAGCTCGGGTTACGAGCAGTACTTC. It codes for CASSSGYEQYF.

This chain uses TRBV11-2 with TRBJ2-1, with D unclear. The CDR3 loop spans 12 amino acids. Trimming removed 2 bases at V and 8 bases at J, with 7 bases between. Germline-derived CDR1 and CDR2 are SGHAT and FQNNGV. The DNA for the CDR3 is TGTGCCAGCAGCTTACCGTTCGATGAGCAGTTCTTC. Amino acids: CASSLPFDEQFF.

This clone was observed once. The J gene is TRBJ1-3, the V gene TRBV5-4; no clear D gene. CDR3 size: 16 residues. The germline CDR1 and CDR2 sequences are SGHNT and YYREEE (reference sequence). V lost 3 bases and J 0 bases, leaving 13 bases between the germline ends. CDR3 nucleotide sequence: TGTGCCAGCAGCTCCCTGGGGATGAGCTCTGGAAACACCATATATTTT. Protein: CASSSLGMSSGNTIYF.

Details on this clone: One end of the junction does not line up with germline, which may come from a read error. The J gene is TRBJ2-6, the V gene TRBV28, with 8 bases matching TRBD2. The CDR3 has 17 amino acids. Per the germline V gene, CDR1 is MDHEN and CDR2 is SYDVKM. CDR3: CASSSGSVGSGVNVLTF. CDR3 coding DNA: TGTGCCAGCAGTAGCGGGAGCGTTGGCTCTGGGGTCAACGTCCTGACTTTC. Filled out from reference TRBV28 and TRBJ2-6, the complete variable domain reads DVKVTQSSRYLVKRTGEKVFLECVQDMDHENMFWYRQDPGLGLRLIYFSYDVKMKEKGDIPEGYSVSREKKERFSLILESASTNQTSMYLCASSSGSVGSGVNVLTFGAGSRLTVL.

This clone has more than one count but fewer than ten. The chain combines TRBV30 with TRBJ1-2; 7 bases match TRBD1. CDR1 GTSNPN and CDR2 SVGIG come from the germline V gene (reference sequence). V gave up 1 base and J gave up 4 bases; unmatched junction bases: 3. There are 13 residues in the CDR3. CDR3 sequence reads: CAWSGRDSYGYTF. CDR3 DNA sequence: TGTGCCTGGAGTGGACGGGACAGCTATGGCTACACCTTC. The full variable domain, rest sourced from reference TRBV30 and TRBJ1-2, is SQTIHQWPATLVQPVGSPLSLECTVEGTSNPNLYWYRQAAGRGLQLLFYSVGIGQISSEVPQNLSASRPQDRQFILSSKKLLLSDSGFYLCAWSGRDSYGYTFGSGTRLTVV.

This chain links TRBV6-4 with TRBJ2-2; 7 nucleotides align to TRBD1. The CDR3 runs to 14 residues. CDR1 and CDR2 from the germline V gene are MRHNA and SNTAGT. With 6 bases clipped from V and 7 bases from J, the junction kept 8 bases outside the gene matches. The CDR3 loop reads CASRTTGDHGELFF. The CDR3 DNA reads TGTGCCAGCAGGACTACAGGGGACCACGGGGAGCTGTTTTTT.

The chain recombines TRBV10-2 with TRBJ2-5, with 10 bases matching TRBD2. The germline V gene has CDR1 WSHSY and CDR2 SAAADI. CDR3 length: 15 residues. The V gene end was trimmed by 4 bases and the J gene end by 5 bases; junction bases not matched to a gene: 7. The CDR3 region is CASSVAGGSKETQYF. CDR3 sequence (DNA): TGCGCCAGCAGTGTAGCGGGAGGTTCGAAGGAGACCCAGTACTTC.

The rearrangement links TRBV27 to TRBJ2-2; D unclear. Germline V gene sequence: CDR1 MNHEY, CDR2 SMNVEV (reference sequence). Trimming shortened V by 5 bases and J by 0 bases, and 13 bases separated the two germline ends. This CDR3 spans 16 amino acids. The CDR3 is CASSTWSSANTGELFF. For the CDR3, the DNA is TGTGCCAGCAGTACGTGGAGTTCAGCGAACACCGGGGAGCTGTTTTTT.

The chain is built from TRBV6-1 and TRBJ2-1; TRBD2 agrees at 11 bases. V shed 4 bases, J shed 8 bases, and the junction held 10 bases outside the gene matches. The length of the CDR3 is 16 residues. Germline V gene sequence: CDR1 MNHNS, CDR2 SASEGT. The CDR3 DNA reads as TGTGCCAGCAGTGTGTGGGGTAGCGGGAGGGCCGATGAGCAGTTCTTC. Translated: CASSVWGSGRADEQFF.

The chain recombines TRBV30 with TRBJ2-4; 9 nucleotides align to TRBD2. The CDR3 sequence is 18 residues long. The V segment lost 2 bases and the J segment 0 bases; nucleotides outside the gene matches: 11. Per germline, CDR1 GTSNPN and CDR2 SVGIG (reference sequence). CDR3 in DNA: TGTGCCTGGAGTCGAACTAGCGGGTCCCTTATAGCCAAAAACATTCAGTACTTC. Translation: CAWSRTSGSLIAKNIQYF.

Regarding this clone: Germline is not matched at one junction end, which may reflect a read error. The CDR3 DNA is TGTGACAGCAATCCGGGAGACTTGTGGGACACTGAAGCTTTCTTT. It is translated as CDSNPGDLWDTEAFF. The rearrangement uses TRBV28 and TRBJ1-1; D is ambiguous. This CDR3 is 15 amino acids long. The V gene's germline CDR1 is MDHEN and CDR2 SYDVKM.

The chain employs TRBV12-2 and TRBJ1-2; TRBD1, the table's D call, lacks a check against the DNA. TRBV12-2 is given as a pseudogene. This CDR3 has 12 amino acids. This chain's CDR3 is CASRRMGTTGSF. CDR3 nucleotides: TGTGCAAGTCGCCGAATGGGGACGACAGGGAGCTTC.

The V gene is TRBV5-1, the J gene TRBJ1-4; 7 bases are shared with TRBD1. Trimming cost V 2 bases and J 7 bases; bases outside gene matches: 8. Germline values: CDR1 SGHRS, CDR2 YFSETQ. This CDR3 contains 15 residues. The CDR3 bases are TGCGCCAGCAGCTTTCGACAGGGAATGGGTGAAAAACTGTTTTTT. It yields the protein CASSFRQGMGEKLFF.

Notes on this clone: This sample also contains other DNA sequences that code for the same CDR3. This chain joins TRBV10-1 and TRBJ1-5, with D unresolved. CDR1 is WNHNN, CDR2 SYGVQD, per germline (reference sequence). V lost 2 bases and J 6 bases, leaving 5 bases between the germline ends. The CDR3 runs to 12 residues. CDR3 in amino acids: CASSEPGQPQHF. The CDR3 DNA is TGCGCCAGCAGTGAGCCAGGTCAGCCCCAGCATTTT.

This rearrangement joins TRBV4-3 to TRBJ2-2; a possible D gene is TRBD2 (6 bases). CDR1 LGHNA and CDR2 YSLEER come from the germline V gene. This CDR3 has 15 residues. Trimming left V 1 base short and J 6 bases short, with 12 bases between. For the CDR3, the DNA is TGCGCCAGCAGCCAAGCCCTAGCGAGGGCCGGGGAGCTGTTTTTT. This sequence encodes CASSQALARAGELFF.

The V and J genes are TRBV5-8 and TRBJ1-5, with 7 bases fitting TRBD1. CDR1 and CDR2 (germline): SGHTS, YDEGEE. V lost 2 bases to trimming and J lost 6 bases; unmatched junction nucleotides: 8. This CDR3 has 15 amino acids. CDR3 sequence reads: CASSFYHRGGQPQHF. Written as DNA, the CDR3 is TGTGCCAGCAGCTTCTATCACAGGGGAGGTCAGCCCCAGCATTTT.

The V and J genes are TRBV4-3 and TRBJ2-1, with a weak D call TRBD2 (6 bases). V was trimmed by 2 bases and J by 1 base, leaving 15 bases between them. CDR3 length equals 17 residues. The germline V gene has CDR1 LGHNA and CDR2 YSLEER. DNA of the CDR3: TGCGCCAGCAGCCAATACCATCGGGACTCATCCTACAATGAGCAGTTCTTC. Residues: CASSQYHRDSSYNEQFF.

The V and J genes are TRBV30 and TRBJ2-3, with unresolved D. This CDR3 comprises 13 residues. The germline V gene has CDR1 GTSNPN and CDR2 SVGIG (reference sequence). V lost 0 bases and J 6 bases, leaving 10 bases between the germline ends. CDR3 bases: TGTGCCTGGAGTGTAGGGTTTACGGATACGCAGTATTTT. Amino acid sequence: CAWSVGFTDTQYF.

CDR3 in amino acids: CASSRTSPQETQYF. CDR3 sequence (DNA): TGTGCCAGCAGCCGGACTAGCCCGCAAGAGACCCAGTACTTC. The J gene is TRBJ2-5, the V gene TRBV6-6; TRBD2 matches at 8 bases. With 6 bases clipped from V and 2 bases from J, the junction kept 5 bases outside the gene matches. The CDR3 runs to 14 residues. CDR1 is MNHNY and CDR2 is SVGAGI in the germline V gene (reference sequence).

The rearrangement uses TRBV27 and TRBJ1-1; the D is unclear. Germline CDR1 and CDR2: MNHEY and SMNVEV (reference sequence). V dropped 0 bases and J dropped 3 bases, with 11 bases sitting between them. The CDR3 loop spans 15 amino acids. CDR3 loop: CASSLSIYTHTEAFF. The DNA of the CDR3 is TGTGCCAGCAGTTTATCGATTTACACCCACACTGAAGCTTTCTTT.

This chain links TRBV2 with TRBJ2-3; 8 nucleotides line up with TRBD1. This CDR3 has 14 amino acids. V shed 2 bases, J shed 8 bases, and the junction held 6 bases outside the gene matches. CDR1 is SNHLY and CDR2 is FYNNEI in the germline V gene. The CDR3 coding sequence is TGTGCCAGCAGTGAAAGGACAGGGAAAGGTACGCAGTATTTT. Encoded protein: CASSERTGKGTQYF.